This T cell receptor beta chain was found in a study of PD-L1 blockade in urothelial cancer. In the study overall: Patients with male sex and bladder-origin urothelial cancer accounted for about 85% of the roughly 29 enrolled. Blood yielded a median of 141,255 T cells per sample.

TCRdb's copy holds only in-frame clones and misses some; the assay was immunoSEQ multiplex PCR. The repertoire holds 55,000 to 80,000 clones, with under 90% as singletons. The time point is: pretreatment peripheral blood. The study enrolled patients with locally advanced or metastatic urothelial carcinoma. V gave up 3 bases and J gave up 0 bases; unmatched junction bases: 7. There are 16 residues in the CDR3. CDR1 and CDR2 (germline): MGHDK, SYGVNS. The sequencing used PBMCs, collected around atezolizumab (anti-PD-L1) treatment. The chain combines TRBV25-1 with TRBJ2-7, with 8 bases identical to TRBD1. The sequence derives from a man in his 70s with urothelial cancer. CDR3 sequence (DNA): TGTGCCAGCAGTGACCCGGGACAGGTGCGCTCCTACGAGCAGTACTTC. This gives the protein CASSDPGQVRSYEQYF.